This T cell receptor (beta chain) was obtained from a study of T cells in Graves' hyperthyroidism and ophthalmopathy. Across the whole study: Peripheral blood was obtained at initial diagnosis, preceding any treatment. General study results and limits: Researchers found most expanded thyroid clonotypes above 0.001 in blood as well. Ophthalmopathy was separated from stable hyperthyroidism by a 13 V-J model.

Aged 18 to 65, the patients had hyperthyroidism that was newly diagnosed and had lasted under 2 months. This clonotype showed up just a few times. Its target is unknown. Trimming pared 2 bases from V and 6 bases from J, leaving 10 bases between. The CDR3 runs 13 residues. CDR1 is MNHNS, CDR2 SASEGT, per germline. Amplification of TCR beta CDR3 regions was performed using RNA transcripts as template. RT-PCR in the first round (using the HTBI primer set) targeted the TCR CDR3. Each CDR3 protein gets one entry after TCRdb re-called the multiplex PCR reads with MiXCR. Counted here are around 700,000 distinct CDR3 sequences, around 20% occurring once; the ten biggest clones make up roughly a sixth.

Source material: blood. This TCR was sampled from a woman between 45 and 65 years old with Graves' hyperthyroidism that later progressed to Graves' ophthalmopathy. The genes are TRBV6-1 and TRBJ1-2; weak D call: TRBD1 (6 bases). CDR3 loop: CASSELRGHGYTF. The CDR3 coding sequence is TGTGCCAGCAGTGAACTCAGGGGCCATGGCTACACCTTC.